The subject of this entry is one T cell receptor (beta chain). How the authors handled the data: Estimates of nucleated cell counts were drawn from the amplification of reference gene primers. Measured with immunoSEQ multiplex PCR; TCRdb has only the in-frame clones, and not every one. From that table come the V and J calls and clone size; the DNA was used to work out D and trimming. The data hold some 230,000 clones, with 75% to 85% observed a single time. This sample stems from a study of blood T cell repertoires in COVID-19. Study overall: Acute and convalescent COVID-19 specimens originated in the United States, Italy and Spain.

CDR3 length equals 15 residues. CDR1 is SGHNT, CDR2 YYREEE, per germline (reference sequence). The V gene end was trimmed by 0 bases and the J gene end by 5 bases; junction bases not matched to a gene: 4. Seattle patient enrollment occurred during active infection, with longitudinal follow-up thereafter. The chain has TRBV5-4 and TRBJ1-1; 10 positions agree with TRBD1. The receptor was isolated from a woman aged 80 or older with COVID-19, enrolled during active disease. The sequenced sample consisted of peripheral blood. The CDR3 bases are TGTGCCAGCAGCTTGGCCGGGACAGGGGATACTGAAGCTTTCTTT. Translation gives CASSLAGTGDTEAFF.